The T cell receptor beta chain described here comes from a study of blood T cell repertoires in COVID-19. About the research overall: PBMCs, B-cell-depleted T cells, or T cells were the source of the cDNA or gDNA that made up the material.

The CDR3 consists of 14 residues. CDR1 is SQVTM and CDR2 is ANQGSEA in the germline V gene. Trimming at V came to 0 bases and at J to 7 bases, leaving 6 bases not matched to a gene. Original processing notes: Amplification of reference gene primers was used by the study to estimate nucleated cell counts. Measured with immunoSEQ multiplex PCR; TCRdb has only the in-frame clones, and not every one. The DNA was the basis for D and trimming; V, J and clone size are from that table. Of about 26,000 clones listed, over 70% are singletons. This clonotype originated in a man in his fifties or sixties with active or convalescent COVID-19. The specimen sequenced was peripheral blood. The chain carries TRBV29-1 and TRBJ2-1, with TRBD2 identical over 7 bases. Written as DNA, the CDR3 is TGCAGCGTTGAAGACAGCCGGACTAGAAATGAGCAGTTCTTC. Encoded protein: CSVEDSRTRNEQFF.